This T cell receptor beta chain was captured by sequencing in a study of blood T cell repertoires in COVID-19. Study-wide context: The study drew acute and convalescent COVID-19 samples from the United States, Italy and Spain. PBMCs, B-cell-depleted T cells, or T cells were the source of the cDNA or gDNA that made up the material.

In the source study's methods: The assay estimated nucleated cells by amplifying reference gene primers. Clones were read by immunoSEQ multiplex PCR, and TCRdb kept only the in-frame ones, dropping some. The V and J calls and clone size are taken from that table; D and trimming were inferred from the DNA. The sample consists of about 57,000 clones, 88% of them appearing once. The CDR3 runs to 17 residues. Germline loops: CDR1 MDHEN, CDR2 SYDVKM. V was clipped by 4 bases and J by 4 bases, with 23 bases between them. This TCR was sampled from a human donor in a cohort sampled during active COVID-19. V gene TRBV28 combines with J gene TRBJ2-7; the D gene is possibly TRBD1 (7 bases). Sequenced sample: peripheral blood. The CDR3 protein is CASSSPQPDAGGYEQYF. The CDR3 region has the DNA TGTGCCAGCAGTTCCCCCCAACCGGACGCAGGGGGGTACGAGCAGTACTTC.